This T cell receptor (beta chain) was identified in a study of shared clonotypes between healthy human individuals. Study background: Per donor, CD8 memory used one plate, CD8 naive used two, CD4 memory used three and CD4 naive used three. General observations from the study: Naive subsets usually exceeded memory subsets in estimated richness.

V was pared by 5 bases and J by 8 bases, with 15 bases between. This CDR3 has 14 residues. The germline V gene has CDR1 LNHDA and CDR2 SQIVND (reference sequence). An assay was performed, and its level was deep. Sequenced by immunoSEQ multiplex PCR; TCRdb stores in-frame clones only, minus some. The table includes roughly 700,000 clones, less than 85% detected once. Naive CD45RA+ and memory CD45RA-negative subsets were split from CD4+ cells. About this clone: Its target is not known.

Source material: memory CD4+ T cells sorted from blood. Subset here: CD45RA-negative fraction. The sequence was collected from a woman aged 25-40 years in good health. This rearrangement joins TRBV19 to TRBJ1-4; D unclear. The CDR3 DNA follows: TGTGCCAGTAGTTCCCAACGAGGCGGGGAAAAACTGTTTTTT. It translates to CASSSQRGGEKLFF.